The sequence of this T cell receptor beta chain was determined in a study of blood T cell repertoires in COVID-19. Turning to the study itself: Donors in Cohort 3 who had recovered were those with two negative PCRs, healthcare professional clearance, or resolution of their symptoms. COVID-19 samples from acute and convalescent phases originated in the United States, Italy and Spain.

Clones were read by immunoSEQ multiplex PCR, and TCRdb kept only the in-frame ones, dropping some. The table records a few hundred thousand clones, about 86% of them present only once. The study drew participants aged roughly 18 to 95 years from roughly 25 US areas. Participants had their cohort set by participant-reported clinical history. In this sample, this clone turned up a few times. The sequenced sample consisted of PBMCs or T cells enriched from blood (not recorded which). This receptor was taken from a woman in her forties or fifties in a cohort exposed to, infected with or recovered from COVID-19 (not recorded which).

CDR3 residues: CASSPLGDYGYTF. The CDR3 DNA is TGTGCCAGTAGCCCCCTAGGGGACTATGGCTACACCTTC. The J gene is TRBJ1-2, the V gene TRBV19, with D possibly matching TRBD1 (5 bases). CDR1 and CDR2 from the germline V gene are LNHDA and SQIVND (reference sequence). The V gene lost 6 bases and the J gene lost 3 bases, with 11 bases spanning the gap. The CDR3 runs to 13 residues.